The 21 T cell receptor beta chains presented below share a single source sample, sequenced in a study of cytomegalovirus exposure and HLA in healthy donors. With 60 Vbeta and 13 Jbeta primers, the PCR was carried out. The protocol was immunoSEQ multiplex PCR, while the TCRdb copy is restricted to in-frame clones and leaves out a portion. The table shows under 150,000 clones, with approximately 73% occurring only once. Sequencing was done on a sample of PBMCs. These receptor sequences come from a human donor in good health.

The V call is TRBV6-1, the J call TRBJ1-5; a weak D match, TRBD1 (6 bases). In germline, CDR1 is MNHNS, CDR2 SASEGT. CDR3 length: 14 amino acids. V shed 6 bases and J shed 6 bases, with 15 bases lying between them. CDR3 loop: CASSLGGAGQPQHF. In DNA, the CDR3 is TGTGCCAGCAGCCTGGGGGGGGCTGGTCAGCCCCAGCATTTT.

As DNA, the CDR3 is TGTGCCAGCAGCGAAACAGGGGGCTATGGCTACACCTTC. Translated: CASSETGGYGYTF. The gene calls are TRBV9 and TRBJ1-2; 8 positions match TRBD1. Germline CDR1 is SGDLS and CDR2 is YYNGEE. The ends lost 3 bases at V and 4 bases at J; junction bases unmatched: 2. This CDR3 is 13 amino acids long.

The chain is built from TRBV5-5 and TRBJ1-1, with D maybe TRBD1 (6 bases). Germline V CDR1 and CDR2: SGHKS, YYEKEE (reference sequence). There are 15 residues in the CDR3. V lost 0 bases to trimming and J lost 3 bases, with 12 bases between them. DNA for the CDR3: TGTGCCAGCAGCTTGGAGAGGGGGTCATACACTGAAGCTTTCTTT. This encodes CASSLERGSYTEAFF.

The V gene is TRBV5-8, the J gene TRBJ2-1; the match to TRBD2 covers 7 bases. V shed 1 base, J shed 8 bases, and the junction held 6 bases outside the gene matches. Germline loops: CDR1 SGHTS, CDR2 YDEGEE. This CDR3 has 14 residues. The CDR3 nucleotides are TGTGCCAGCAGCTTGCCGGGAGGTGGCGATGAGCAGTTCTTC. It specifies CASSLPGGGDEQFF.

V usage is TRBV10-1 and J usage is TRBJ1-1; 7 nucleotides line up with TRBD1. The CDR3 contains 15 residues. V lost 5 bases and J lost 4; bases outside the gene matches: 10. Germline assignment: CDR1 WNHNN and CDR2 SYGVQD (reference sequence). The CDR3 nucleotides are TGCGCCAGCAGTAACAACAGGGGCATGGGCACTGAAGCTTTCTTT. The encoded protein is CASSNNRGMGTEAFF.

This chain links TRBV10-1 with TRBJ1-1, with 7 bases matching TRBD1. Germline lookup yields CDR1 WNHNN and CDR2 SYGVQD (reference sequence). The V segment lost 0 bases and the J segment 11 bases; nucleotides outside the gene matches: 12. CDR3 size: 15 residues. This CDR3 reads CASSESRTGEWGAFF. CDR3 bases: TGCGCCAGCAGTGAGTCCCGGACAGGTGAATGGGGGGCTTTCTTT.

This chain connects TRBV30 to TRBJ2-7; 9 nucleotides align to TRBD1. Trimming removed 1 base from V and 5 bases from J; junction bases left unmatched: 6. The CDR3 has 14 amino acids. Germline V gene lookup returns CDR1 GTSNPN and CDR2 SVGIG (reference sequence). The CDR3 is CAWSGGTGRHEQYF. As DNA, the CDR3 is TGTGCCTGGAGTGGGGGGACAGGGCGCCACGAGCAGTACTTC.

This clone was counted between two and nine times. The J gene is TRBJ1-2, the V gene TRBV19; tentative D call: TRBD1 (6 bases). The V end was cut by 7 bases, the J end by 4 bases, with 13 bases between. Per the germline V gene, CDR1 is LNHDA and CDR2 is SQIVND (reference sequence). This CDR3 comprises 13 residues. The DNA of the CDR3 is TGTGCCAGTACCGCCGGACAGCCCTATGGCTACACCTTC. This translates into CASTAGQPYGYTF.

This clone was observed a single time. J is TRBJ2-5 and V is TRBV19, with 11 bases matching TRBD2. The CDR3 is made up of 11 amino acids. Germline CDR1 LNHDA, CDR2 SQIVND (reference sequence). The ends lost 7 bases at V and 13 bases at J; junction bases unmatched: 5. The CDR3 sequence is CASTSGGPAYF. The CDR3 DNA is TGTGCCAGTACTAGCGGGGGGCCCGCGTACTTC.

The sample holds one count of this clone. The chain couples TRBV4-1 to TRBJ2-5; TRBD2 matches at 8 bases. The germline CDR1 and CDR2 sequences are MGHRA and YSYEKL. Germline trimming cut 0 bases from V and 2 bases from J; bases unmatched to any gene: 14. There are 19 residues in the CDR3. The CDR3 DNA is TGCGCCAGCAGCCAAGACGGGAATTTAGCGGGGCGCTTTCAAGAGACCCAGTACTTC. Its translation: CASSQDGNLAGRFQETQYF.

The CDR3 protein is CASSVDGRITEAFF. The CDR3 region has the DNA TGTGCCAGCAGCGTAGATGGGAGGATCACTGAAGCTTTCTTT. The J gene is TRBJ1-1, the V gene TRBV9; D gene uncertain. CDR3 size: 14 residues. Trimming took 0 bases from V and 4 from J, leaving 10 bases between them. Germline assignment: CDR1 SGDLS and CDR2 YYNGEE.

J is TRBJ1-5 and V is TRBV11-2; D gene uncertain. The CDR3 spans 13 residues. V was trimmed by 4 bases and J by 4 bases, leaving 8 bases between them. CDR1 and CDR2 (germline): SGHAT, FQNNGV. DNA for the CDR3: TGTGCCAGCAGCTGGAGCCAGAATCAGCCCCAGCATTTT. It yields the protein CASSWSQNQPQHF.

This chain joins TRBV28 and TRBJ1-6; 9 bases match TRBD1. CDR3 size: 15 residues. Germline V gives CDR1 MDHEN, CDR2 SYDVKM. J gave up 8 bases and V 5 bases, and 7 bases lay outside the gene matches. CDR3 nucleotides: TGTGCCAGCAGTCCCACGGGACAGGGCGATTCACCCCTCCACTTT. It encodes CASSPTGQGDSPLHF.

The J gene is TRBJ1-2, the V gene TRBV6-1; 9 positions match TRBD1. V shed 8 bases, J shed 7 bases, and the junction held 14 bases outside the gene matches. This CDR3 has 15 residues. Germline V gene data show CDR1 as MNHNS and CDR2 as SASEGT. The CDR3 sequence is CASGGPQQGARGYTF. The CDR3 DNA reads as TGTGCCAGCGGGGGGCCCCAACAGGGGGCACGTGGCTACACCTTC.

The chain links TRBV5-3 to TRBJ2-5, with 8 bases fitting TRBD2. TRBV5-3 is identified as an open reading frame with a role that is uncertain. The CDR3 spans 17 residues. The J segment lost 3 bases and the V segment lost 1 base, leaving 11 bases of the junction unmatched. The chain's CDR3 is CARSLYPGGPKKETQYF. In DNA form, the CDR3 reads TGTGCCAGAAGCTTGTATCCGGGAGGGCCGAAAAAAGAGACCCAGTACTTC.

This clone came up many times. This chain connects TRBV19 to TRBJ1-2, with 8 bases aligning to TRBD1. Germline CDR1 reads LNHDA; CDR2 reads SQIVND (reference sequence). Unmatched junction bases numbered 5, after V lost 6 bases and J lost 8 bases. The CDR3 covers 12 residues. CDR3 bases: TGTGCCAGTAGGAACAGGGGGGCGGGCTACACCTTC. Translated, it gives CASRNRGAGYTF.

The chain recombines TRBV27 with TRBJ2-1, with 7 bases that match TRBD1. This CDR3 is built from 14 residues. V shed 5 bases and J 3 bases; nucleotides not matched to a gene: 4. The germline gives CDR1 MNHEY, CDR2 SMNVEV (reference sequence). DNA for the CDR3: TGTGCCAGCAGTACTGGGGACAGCTACAATGAGCAGTTCTTC. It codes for CASSTGDSYNEQFF.

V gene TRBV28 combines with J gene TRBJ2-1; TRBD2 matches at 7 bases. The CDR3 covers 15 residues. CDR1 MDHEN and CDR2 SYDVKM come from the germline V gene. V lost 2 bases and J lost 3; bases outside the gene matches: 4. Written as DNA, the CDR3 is TGTGCCAGCAGTTTACCAGCGGGGAGCTACAATGAGCAGTTCTTC. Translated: CASSLPAGSYNEQFF.

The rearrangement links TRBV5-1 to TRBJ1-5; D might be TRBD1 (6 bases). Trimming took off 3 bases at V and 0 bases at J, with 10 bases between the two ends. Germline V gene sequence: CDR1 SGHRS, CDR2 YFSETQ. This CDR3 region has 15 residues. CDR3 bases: TGCGCCAGCAGCTCAGGGGCGGGTAGCAATCAGCCCCAGCATTTT. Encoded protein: CASSSGAGSNQPQHF.

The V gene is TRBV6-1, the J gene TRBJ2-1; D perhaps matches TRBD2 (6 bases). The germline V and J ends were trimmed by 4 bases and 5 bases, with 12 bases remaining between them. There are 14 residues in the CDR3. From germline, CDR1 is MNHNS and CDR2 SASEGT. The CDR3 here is CASSGFAGNNEQFF. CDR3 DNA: TGTGCCAGCAGTGGATTCGCGGGGAACAATGAGCAGTTCTTC.

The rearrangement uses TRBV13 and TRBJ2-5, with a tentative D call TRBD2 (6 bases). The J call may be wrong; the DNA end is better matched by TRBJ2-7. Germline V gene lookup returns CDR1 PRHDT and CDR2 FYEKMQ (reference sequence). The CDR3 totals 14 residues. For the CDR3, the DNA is TGTGCCAGCAGCCCACTCGGGGGAGCCTACGAGCAGTACTTC. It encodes CASSPLGGAYEQYF.